These T cell receptor beta chains were read from a single sample in a study of T-cell memory formation after mild COVID-19. TCRdb recomputed calls from the 5' RACE reads with MiXCR, one row per CDR3 protein. The table records about 470,000 distinct CDR3 sequences, around a quarter of them present only once. Sequencing used PBMCs or a T cell subset sorted from them (not recorded which). The receptor source for this set is an adult woman who had mild COVID-19 (a few samples of this study predate the infection). Cell type and time point are not known. Both conserved end residues are part of each CDR3. The order of the fields is CDR3 protein, CDR3 DNA, D gene, clone size, V gene, J gene. D genes are given only for firm matches. For some rows the clone size is stated as once, few or many, or as a class when expanded; others skip it.

CDR3 protein: CASSVPGRGTEAFF; CDR3 DNA: TGTGCCAGCTCCGTCCCAGGGAGGGGAACTGAAGCTTTCTTT; D gene: .; clone size: .; V gene: TRBV18; J gene: TRBJ1-1
CDR3 protein: CATSESTGTTDTQYF; CDR3 DNA: TGTGCCACCAGTGAGTCGACAGGGACGACAGATACGCAGTATTTT; D gene: TRBD1; clone size: .; V gene: TRBV24-1; J gene: TRBJ2-3
CDR3 protein: CASSRGGLEPQHF; CDR3 DNA: TGTGCCAGCAGCCGGGGGGGGTTGGAGCCCCAGCATTTT; D gene: .; clone size: .; V gene: TRBV5-6; J gene: TRBJ1-5
CDR3 protein: CAITGQGSYEQYF; CDR3 DNA: TGTGCCATCACGGGACAGGGCTCCTACGAGCAGTACTTC; D gene: TRBD1; clone size: few; V gene: TRBV7-9; J gene: TRBJ2-7
CDR3 protein: CASSEQRYYEQYF; CDR3 DNA: TGTGCCAGCAGCGAACAGAGATACTACGAGCAGTACTTC; D gene: .; clone size: .; V gene: TRBV6-6; J gene: TRBJ2-7
CDR3 protein: CASSLLSGPNVQFF; CDR3 DNA: TGTGCCAGCAGCCTCCTTAGCGGCCCCAATGTGCAGTTCTTC; D gene: .; clone size: few; V gene: TRBV11-3; J gene: TRBJ2-1
CDR3 protein: CASSQLTGQGTEAFF; CDR3 DNA: TGTGCCAGCAGCCAATTGACAGGGCAGGGCACTGAAGCTTTCTTT; D gene: TRBD1; clone size: .; V gene: TRBV3-1; J gene: TRBJ1-1
CDR3 protein: CASSFGGRLRDTGELFF; CDR3 DNA: TGTGCCAGCAGTTTTGGGGGAAGACTCCGGGACACCGGGGAGCTGTTTTTT; D gene: .; clone size: .; V gene: TRBV12-3/TRBV12-4; J gene: TRBJ2-2
CDR3 protein: CASSNTPSGGNIQYF; CDR3 DNA: TGTGCCAGCAGCAATACACCCTCGGGGGGCAACATTCAGTACTTC; D gene: .; clone size: .; V gene: TRBV7-9; J gene: TRBJ2-4
CDR3 protein: CASSVRPGTGTQGEQYF; CDR3 DNA: TGTGCCAGCAGCGTCCGTCCCGGGACAGGGACACAGGGCGAGCAGTACTTC; D gene: TRBD1; clone size: .; V gene: TRBV7-2; J gene: TRBJ2-7
CDR3 protein: CSAARRTYNEQFF; CDR3 DNA: TGCAGTGCCGCCCGACGAACCTACAATGAGCAGTTCTTC; D gene: .; clone size: few; V gene: TRBV20-1; J gene: TRBJ2-1
CDR3 protein: CSGPVNYGYTF; CDR3 DNA: TGCAGCGGACCGGTTAACTATGGCTACACCTTC; D gene: .; clone size: .; V gene: TRBV20-1; J gene: TRBJ1-2
CDR3 protein: CASSVRPSGGKETQYF; CDR3 DNA: TGTGCCAGCAGCGTACGACCCAGCGGGGGAAAAGAGACCCAGTACTTC; D gene: TRBD2; clone size: many; V gene: TRBV9; J gene: TRBJ2-5
CDR3 protein: CASSRPRLGGNTGELFF; CDR3 DNA: TGTGCCAGCAGCCGCCCCAGACTAGGCGGGAACACCGGGGAGCTGTTTTTT; D gene: .; clone size: .; V gene: TRBV6-2/TRBV6-3; J gene: TRBJ2-2
CDR3 protein: CASSLRNVLTF; CDR3 DNA: TGTGCCAGCAGTTTACGCAACGTCCTGACTTTC; D gene: .; clone size: .; V gene: TRBV28; J gene: TRBJ2-6
CDR3 protein: CASSLGPDYGYTF; CDR3 DNA: TGTGCCAGCAGCCTGGGACCCGACTATGGCTACACCTTC; D gene: .; clone size: many; V gene: TRBV2; J gene: TRBJ1-2
CDR3 protein: CAISTDTNYFYGYTF; CDR3 DNA: TGTGCCATCAGTACTGACACCAATTATTTCTATGGCTACACCTTC; D gene: .; clone size: .; V gene: TRBV10-3; J gene: TRBJ1-2
CDR3 protein: CATMGLRSTDTQYF; CDR3 DNA: TGTGCCACCATGGGACTACGGAGCACAGATACGCAGTATTTT; D gene: TRBD2; clone size: .; V gene: TRBV25-1; J gene: TRBJ2-3
CDR3 protein: CASSQTFQSSYEQYF; CDR3 DNA: TGCGCCAGCAGCCAAACGTTCCAGAGCTCCTACGAGCAGTACTTC; D gene: .; clone size: .; V gene: TRBV4-3; J gene: TRBJ2-7
CDR3 protein: CASSDQGGNGYTF; CDR3 DNA: TGTGCCAGCAGTGACCAGGGGGGAAATGGCTACACCTTC; D gene: TRBD1; clone size: .; V gene: TRBV2; J gene: TRBJ1-2
CDR3 protein: CSADRGLAYNEQFF; CDR3 DNA: TGCAGTGCTGACCGGGGACTAGCGTATAATGAGCAGTTCTTC; D gene: TRBD2; clone size: .; V gene: TRBV20-1; J gene: TRBJ2-1
CDR3 protein: CATSVGAGTEAFF; CDR3 DNA: TGTGCCACCAGTGTAGGGGCGGGCACTGAAGCTTTCTTT; D gene: .; clone size: few; V gene: TRBV24-1; J gene: TRBJ1-1
CDR3 protein: CASSQGWSNQPQHF; CDR3 DNA: TGTGCCAGCTCGCAGGGTTGGAGCAATCAGCCCCAGCATTTT; D gene: .; clone size: .; V gene: TRBV18; J gene: TRBJ1-5
CDR3 protein: CASSSRQGVFTGELFF; CDR3 DNA: TGTGCCAGCAGCAGCAGACAGGGAGTATTCACCGGGGAGCTGTTTTTT; D gene: TRBD1; clone size: few; V gene: TRBV5-6; J gene: TRBJ2-2
CDR3 protein: CASSQLNRGLGETQYF; CDR3 DNA: TGCGCCAGCAGCCAACTTAACAGGGGGCTCGGAGAGACCCAGTACTTC; D gene: TRBD1; clone size: .; V gene: TRBV4-1; J gene: TRBJ2-5
CDR3 protein: CASGRAIGTNTGELFF; CDR3 DNA: TGCGCCAGCGGGAGGGCCATCGGGACGAACACCGGGGAGCTGTTTTTT; D gene: TRBD2; clone size: .; V gene: TRBV5-1; J gene: TRBJ2-2
CDR3 protein: CASRGTGYNSPLHF; CDR3 DNA: TGTGCCAGCAGGGGGACAGGCTATAATTCACCCCTCCACTTT; D gene: TRBD1; clone size: .; V gene: TRBV9; J gene: TRBJ1-6
CDR3 protein: CATSEEGSLAKNIQYF; CDR3 DNA: TGTGCCACCAGCGAGGAGGGGAGTTTAGCCAAAAACATTCAGTACTTC; D gene: .; clone size: .; V gene: TRBV15; J gene: TRBJ2-4
CDR3 protein: CASSRQPGGEAFF; CDR3 DNA: TGTGCCAGCAGCCGACAACCAGGGGGCGAAGCTTTCTTT; D gene: TRBD1; clone size: few; V gene: TRBV7-9; J gene: TRBJ1-1